The 32 T cell receptor beta chains listed next were all sequenced from one sample in a study of T cell repertoires in cytomegalovirus infection. TCRdb used MiXCR to reprocess the reads, holding one entry per CDR3 protein. Found here are hundreds of thousands of distinct CDR3 sequences, under 20% of them singletons; the top ten hold more than 10%. Sequencing used PBMCs. The receptor source for this set is a human donor in good health (CMV status not recorded). Some clones in this sample may be carry-over from other donors' samples.

The chain carries TRBV28 and TRBJ1-1; D is unresolved. V lost 2 bases, J lost 0 bases, and 7 bases lay in between. CDR3 length equals 14 residues. CDR1 is MDHEN, CDR2 SYDVKM, per germline. CDR3 region: CASSLPTVNTEAFF. In nucleotides, the CDR3 is TGTGCCAGCAGTTTACCCACAGTGAACACTGAAGCTTTCTTT.

This clonotype was seen a handful of times. The V gene is TRBV20-1, the J gene TRBJ2-5; D is uncertain. The CDR3 sequence is 12 residues long. Trimming removed 5 bases from V and 0 bases from J, with 7 bases in between. Germline values: CDR1 DFQATT, CDR2 SNEGSKA (reference sequence). The CDR3 nucleotides read TGCAGTGCTGGAGTGGACCAAGAGACCCAGTACTTC. Its translation is CSAGVDQETQYF.

This clonotype has a count of ten or more. This chain links TRBV7-2 with TRBJ2-7; D unclear. This CDR3 region has 15 residues. The germline V and J ends were trimmed by 0 bases and 1 base, with 10 bases remaining between them. Per the germline V gene, CDR1 is SGHTA and CDR2 is FQGNSA. The CDR3 DNA reads as TGTGCCAGCAGCTTAGCCAAGGGTATATCCTACGAGCAGTACTTC. It codes for CASSLAKGISYEQYF.

This clonotype was counted at least ten times. The CDR3 bases are TGTGCCAGCAGCCCCCCCAGGAGCGATGAGCAGTTCTTC. Its protein is CASSPPRSDEQFF. J is TRBJ2-1 and V is TRBV7-8, with unresolved D. From germline, CDR1 is SGHVS and CDR2 FQNEAQ. CDR3 length: 13 residues. The ends were cut back, 5 bases at V and 8 bases at J, with 13 bases in the middle.

This clonotype was observed a few times. CDR3 DNA sequence: TGTGCCAGCAGCTTACGGGTAGTCGCAGATACGCAGTATTTT. Protein sequence: CASSLRVVADTQYF. The chain joins TRBV7-2 to TRBJ2-3, with D uncertain. The CDR3 spans 14 residues. Germline assignment: CDR1 SGHTA and CDR2 FQGNSA. The ends were cut back, 2 bases at V and 4 bases at J, with 10 bases in the middle.

The CDR3 nucleotides read TGTGCCAGCAGCCGCGTCGCCCCGCTCTATGGCTACACCTTC. Translating it yields CASSRVAPLYGYTF. This rearrangement joins TRBV3-1 to TRBJ1-2; D not resolved. Germline V gene data show CDR1 as LGHDT and CDR2 as YNNKEL (reference sequence). CDR3 size: 14 residues. With 4 bases removed from V and 4 bases from J, the gap between germline ends came to 13 bases.

This clonotype is medium-sized in the sample. This rearrangement joins TRBV7-8 to TRBJ2-7; perhaps D is TRBD1 or TRBD2 (5 bases each). CDR3 length: 15 residues. The germline CDR1 and CDR2 sequences are SGHVS and FQNEAQ. With 6 bases removed from V and 0 bases from J, the gap between germline ends came to 15 bases. The CDR3 spells CASRHLGRSSYEQYF. CDR3 bases: TGTGCCAGCAGACACCTGGGACGCAGCTCCTACGAGCAGTACTTC. The variable domain in full, completed from reference TRBV7-8 and TRBJ2-7, reads GAGVSQSPRYKVAKRGQDVALRCDPISGHVSLFWYQQALGQGPEFLTYFQNEAQLDKSGLPSDRFFAERPEGSVSTLKIQRTQQEDSAVYLCASRHLGRSSYEQYFGPGTRLTVT.

The chain recombines TRBV29-1 with TRBJ2-3; 9 nucleotides match TRBD2. With 0 bases clipped from V and 0 bases from J, the junction kept 19 bases outside the gene matches. Germline-derived CDR1 and CDR2 are SQVTM and ANQGSEA. The CDR3 extends over 21 amino acids. For the CDR3, the DNA is TGCAGCGTTGAAGAAGTGGCCGGGGGGCTAGCGGGGTCCCCTAGCACAGATACGCAGTATTTT. Protein: CSVEEVAGGLAGSPSTDTQYF.

The chain links TRBV25-1 to TRBJ1-1; D is unresolved. The V and J ends lost 0 bases and 0 bases respectively, with 8 bases between them. The length of the CDR3 is 15 residues. Per the germline V gene, CDR1 is MGHDK and CDR2 is SYGVNS. As DNA, the CDR3 is TGTGCCAGCAGTGAATACGGCGGGCTGAACACTGAAGCTTTCTTT. It translates to CASSEYGGLNTEAFF.

The chain is built from TRBV5-4 and TRBJ2-3; TRBD2 matches 9 bases. From germline, CDR1 is SGHNT and CDR2 YYREEE (reference sequence). J was trimmed by 2 bases and V by 0 bases; bases with no gene match: 4. This CDR3 has 16 amino acids. Written as DNA, the CDR3 is TGTGCCAGCAGCTTGGAGGGGACTAGCAACACAGATACGCAGTATTTT. It specifies CASSLEGTSNTDTQYF. Full variable domain (rest looked up from reference TRBV5-4 and TRBJ2-3): ETGVTQSPTHLIKTRGQQVTLRCSSQSGHNTVSWYQQALGQGPQFIFQYYREEENGRGNFPPRFSGLQFPNYSSELNVNALELDDSALYLCASSLEGTSNTDTQYFGPGTRLTVL.

This clonotype has ten or more counts. The V call is TRBV28, the J call TRBJ2-3; 7 positions agree with TRBD2. The germline gives CDR1 MDHEN, CDR2 SYDVKM. This CDR3 contains 17 residues. V gave up 6 bases and J gave up 0 bases; unmatched junction bases: 12. The CDR3 nucleotides read TGTGCCAGCAGCATGATGTGGACTAGAGATAGCACAGATACGCAGTATTTT. Translated, it gives CASSMMWTRDSTDTQYF.

This chain uses TRBV19 with TRBJ2-2, with D hard to call. Germline CDR1 reads LNHDA; CDR2 reads SQIVND (reference sequence). The CDR3 is made up of 16 amino acids. V gave up 4 bases and J gave up 6 bases, with 18 bases separating them. CDR3 sequence (DNA): TGTGCCAGTAGTAGACAAGCCGAGGTTGTGGCCGGGGAGCTGTTTTTT. Translating gives CASSRQAEVVAGELFF.

This clonotype appeared many times. The chain carries TRBV9 and TRBJ2-7; D is ambiguous. The length of the CDR3 is 15 residues. Germline V gives CDR1 SGDLS, CDR2 YYNGEE. V was clipped by 2 bases and J by 2 bases, with 14 bases between them. CDR3 sequence: CASSVDGRQAYEQYF. The CDR3, as DNA: TGTGCCAGCAGCGTGGACGGAAGGCAGGCCTACGAGCAGTACTTC.

This clonotype has at least ten counts. CDR3 DNA: TGCGCCAGCAGCTCGGCACTGAGTGGACCTTACGAGCAGTACTTC. Protein sequence: CASSSALSGPYEQYF. J is TRBJ2-7 and V is TRBV5-1; D not resolved. Looked up from germline, CDR1 is SGHRS and CDR2 is YFSETQ. The CDR3 is 15 amino acids. Trimming took off 3 bases at V and 4 bases at J, with 17 bases between the two ends.

The genes are TRBV2 and TRBJ2-5, with D perhaps matching TRBD1 or TRBD2 (5 bases each). V was shortened by 1 base and J by 5 bases, with 11 bases between the two germline ends. Germline CDR1 and CDR2: SNHLY and FYNNEI. This CDR3 is built from 14 residues. CDR3 region: CASSEGWGLETQYF. The CDR3, as DNA: TGTGCCAGCAGTGAAGGGTGGGGGTTGGAGACCCAGTACTTC.

This chain links TRBV7-9 with TRBJ1-1, with D possibly matching TRBD1 (6 bases). The CDR3 covers 16 residues. Between the trimmed V and J ends, which lost 5 bases and 2 bases, there was a span of 18 bases. Germline V CDR1 and CDR2: SEHNR, FQNEAQ (reference sequence). The CDR3 loop is CASSLQTGPLNTEAFF. CDR3 DNA sequence: TGTGCCAGCAGCCTCCAAACAGGGCCCCTAAACACTGAAGCTTTCTTT.

The chain links TRBV6-1 to TRBJ1-1, with TRBD1 matching over 9 bases. The CDR3 extends over 15 amino acids. Germline CDR1 and CDR2: MNHNS and SASEGT. J gave up 1 base and V 7 bases, and 7 bases lay outside the gene matches. CDR3 in DNA: TGTGCCAGCATCCGGGACAGGGTGTCGAACACTGAAGCTTTCTTT. Amino acid sequence: CASIRDRVSNTEAFF.

This clonotype was counted between two and nine times. V and J are TRBV12-3 or TRBV12-4 and TRBJ2-7; the D is unclear. Trimming pared 2 bases from V and 0 bases from J, leaving 11 bases between. The CDR3 sequence is 15 residues long. CDR3 in amino acids: CASSLQESRSYEQYF. The CDR3 DNA follows: TGTGCCAGCAGTTTACAGGAGAGCCGCTCCTACGAGCAGTACTTC.

This clonotype was detected ten times or more. The V and J genes are TRBV19 and TRBJ1-1, with D unclear. Germline assignment: CDR1 LNHDA and CDR2 SQIVND (reference sequence). The length of the CDR3 is 13 residues. V lost 3 bases and J 10 bases, leaving 15 bases between the germline ends. The CDR3 is CASSMDWKGAAFF. As DNA, the CDR3 is TGTGCCAGTAGTATGGATTGGAAGGGTGCAGCTTTCTTT.

At least ten counts were recorded for this clonotype. This sequence joins TRBV20-1 and TRBJ1-1; a possible D gene is TRBD1 (5 bases). V lost 5 bases and J lost 4, with 17 bases in between. The CDR3 totals 14 residues. The germline CDR1 and CDR2 sequences are DFQATT and SNEGSKA (reference sequence). CDR3 sequence reads: CSAGPAGHRTEAFF. DNA of the CDR3: TGCAGTGCTGGGCCCGCAGGGCATCGCACTGAAGCTTTCTTT.

This clonotype was counted a few times. The chain uses TRBV5-1 and TRBJ2-3; 8 bases are shared with TRBD1. Germline values: CDR1 SGHRS, CDR2 YFSETQ. V lost 4 bases to trimming and J lost 2 bases; unmatched junction nucleotides: 6. The CDR3 has 15 amino acids. The CDR3 sequence is CASSRRGQDTDTQYF. For the CDR3, the DNA is TGCGCCAGCAGCCGGCGGGGACAGGACACAGATACGCAGTATTTT.

This clonotype was counted a few times. The chain links TRBV28 to TRBJ1-1; D unresolved. The germline V gene encodes CDR1 MDHEN and CDR2 SYDVKM. V dropped 4 bases and J dropped 11 bases, with 14 bases sitting between them. This CDR3 has 12 amino acids. This CDR3 reads CASSSYPRAAFF. CDR3 in DNA: TGTGCCAGCAGTTCCTACCCCCGAGCCGCTTTCTTT.

The sample holds a few counts of this clonotype. This chain links TRBV7-9 with TRBJ1-1; D remains unclear. Per germline, CDR1 SEHNR and CDR2 FQNEAQ (reference sequence). V gave up 2 bases and J gave up 6 bases, with 10 bases separating them. The CDR3 has 13 amino acids. The CDR3 loop reads CASSLLDLAEAFF. The CDR3 DNA reads TGTGCCAGCAGCTTATTAGACCTTGCTGAAGCTTTCTTT.

V is TRBV27 and J is TRBJ2-7; perhaps TRBD1 as D (6 bases). V lost 0 bases and J 3 bases, leaving 15 bases between the germline ends. CDR3 length: 16 amino acids. Per germline, CDR1 MNHEY and CDR2 SMNVEV (reference sequence). The CDR3 loop reads CASSLSMGTWNYEQYF. The CDR3 coding sequence is TGTGCCAGCAGTTTATCGATGGGGACATGGAACTACGAGCAGTACTTC.

This clonotype was recorded many times. The V and J genes are TRBV5-8 and TRBJ1-1, with D perhaps matching TRBD1 (5 bases). Germline assignment: CDR1 SGHTS and CDR2 YDEGEE. Deletions cut 3 bases from V and 3 bases from J, with 21 bases between. This CDR3 spans 17 amino acids. DNA of the CDR3: TGTGCCAGCAGCTCCCTGGGGGGAGGGTCTTGGGACACTGAAGCTTTCTTT. It yields the protein CASSSLGGGSWDTEAFF.

This clonotype was counted between two and nine times. Here the CDR3 reads CASSPLSPSYNSPLHF. The CDR3 nucleotides are TGTGCCAGCTCACCACTGAGCCCATCCTATAATTCACCCCTCCACTTT. This chain joins TRBV18 and TRBJ1-6; D remains unclear. Trimming stripped 1 base from V and 1 base from J, with 8 bases between. CDR1 KGHSH and CDR2 LQKENI come from the germline V gene. The CDR3 totals 16 residues.

The chain links TRBV28 to TRBJ2-3; 8 bases match TRBD2. CDR1 is MDHEN and CDR2 is SYDVKM in the germline V gene. The trim removed 7 bases at V and 2 bases at J, leaving 8 bases unmatched. CDR3 length: 15 residues. The CDR3 sequence: CASKTGGTDTDTQYF. The CDR3 DNA reads TGTGCCAGCAAGACGGGGGGGACCGACACAGATACGCAGTATTTT.

This clonotype was counted ten times or more. The rearrangement joins TRBV12-3 or TRBV12-4 to TRBJ1-2; D is undetermined. The CDR3 is 13 amino acids. V lost 5 bases and J 3 bases, leaving 10 bases between the germline ends. DNA for the CDR3: TGTGCCAGCAGTCCCGGAGAGTACTATGGCTACACCTTC. Translating it yields CASSPGEYYGYTF.

This clonotype was observed at least ten times. The V call is TRBV28, the J call TRBJ1-2; D remains unclear. This CDR3 comprises 12 residues. Trimming took off 1 base at V and 3 bases at J, with 3 bases between the two ends. Germline V gene lookup returns CDR1 MDHEN and CDR2 SYDVKM. This chain's CDR3 is CASSLLDYGYTF. The CDR3 region has the DNA TGTGCCAGCAGTTTATTGGACTATGGCTACACCTTC.

The chain couples TRBV19 to TRBJ1-2, with D hard to call. V was trimmed by 8 bases and J by 2 bases, leaving 15 bases between them. This CDR3 comprises 14 residues. The germline CDR1 and CDR2 sequences are LNHDA and SQIVND (reference sequence). This chain's CDR3 is CASRFTEPNYGYTF. CDR3 nucleotide sequence: TGTGCCAGTCGATTCACCGAGCCGAACTATGGCTACACCTTC. Supplemented by reference TRBV19 and TRBJ1-2, the full variable domain reads DGGITQSPKYLFRKEGQNVTLSCEQNLNHDAMYWYRQDPGQGLRLIYYSQIVNDFQKGDIAEGYSVSREKKESFPLTVTSAQKNPTAFYLCASRFTEPNYGYTFGSGTRLTVV.

J is TRBJ1-3 and V is TRBV7-2, with D unclear. This CDR3 comprises 18 residues. CDR1 and CDR2 from the germline V gene are SGHTA and FQGNSA. Trimming pared 2 bases from V and 0 bases from J, leaving 17 bases between. The CDR3 nucleotides are TGTGCCAGCAGCTTAACGTCCCAGAGTTTTTACTCTGGAAACACCATATATTTT. Protein: CASSLTSQSFYSGNTIYF.

The table lists this clonotype with many counts. This chain joins TRBV12-3 or TRBV12-4 and TRBJ2-7; D possibly corresponds to TRBD1 (5 bases). Trimming pared 6 bases from V and 9 bases from J, leaving 15 bases between. This CDR3 has 12 residues. The CDR3 spells CASSKQVGPQYF. CDR3 DNA: TGTGCCAGCAGCAAACAGGTCGGTCCGCAGTACTTC.